This TCR beta chain comes out of a study of identical twins. Findings of the study overall: Models underestimated how often monozygotic twins shared out-of-frame TCR alpha.

This clonotype has ten or more counts. Its antigen is still unknown. Each CDR3 protein gets one entry after TCRdb re-called the 5' RACE reads with MiXCR. The sample includes 300,000 to 350,000 distinct CDR3 sequences, over 9% seen only once; the top ten take 7.2%. The germline gives CDR1 DFQATT, CDR2 SNEGSKA (reference sequence). V dropped 2 bases and J dropped 8; count of bases not matched to a gene: 13. CDR3 length: 16 residues. This sample was also put to use in a study of yellow fever vaccine responses in identical twins.

The sample taken for sequencing was CD8+ T cells sorted from blood. The V call is TRBV20-1, the J call TRBJ2-1; 9 bases agree with TRBD2. The clonotype comes from a woman aged 18-29 years in good health. CDR3 coding DNA: TGCAGTGCTAGACAACCTAGCGGGACGAGGGGCCATGAGCAGTTCTTC. As protein: CSARQPSGTRGHEQFF.